One T cell receptor (beta chain) is described in this entry. Its specificity is not known. PCR primers comprised 60 Vbeta and 13 Jbeta primers. Clones were read by immunoSEQ multiplex PCR, and TCRdb kept only the in-frame ones, dropping some. The sample lists 120,000 or so clones; approximately 78% were seen once. The record originates from a study of cytomegalovirus exposure and HLA in healthy donors. General study findings and limits: Later analysis found that TCR beta chains associated with HLA were more clonally expanded than other, equally common chains. Donors belonging to an Asian-associated ancestry cluster reportedly showed fewer N-insertions in productive TCRs than the approximately 640-donor mean, according to what a later analysis found.

In germline, CDR1 is SGHTA, CDR2 FQGNSA. CDR3 length equals 16 residues. The V and J ends lost 6 bases and 1 base respectively, with 18 bases between them. The sequence was obtained from a woman aged 35 to 49 in good health and CMV-seronegative. Sequences were obtained from PBMCs. The rearrangement links TRBV7-2 to TRBJ1-2, with D possibly matching TRBD1 (6 bases). CDR3 DNA sequence: TGTGCCAGCAGGGGATACAGGGAGAACCTTAACTATGGCTACACCTTC. Translating it yields CASRGYRENLNYGYTF.